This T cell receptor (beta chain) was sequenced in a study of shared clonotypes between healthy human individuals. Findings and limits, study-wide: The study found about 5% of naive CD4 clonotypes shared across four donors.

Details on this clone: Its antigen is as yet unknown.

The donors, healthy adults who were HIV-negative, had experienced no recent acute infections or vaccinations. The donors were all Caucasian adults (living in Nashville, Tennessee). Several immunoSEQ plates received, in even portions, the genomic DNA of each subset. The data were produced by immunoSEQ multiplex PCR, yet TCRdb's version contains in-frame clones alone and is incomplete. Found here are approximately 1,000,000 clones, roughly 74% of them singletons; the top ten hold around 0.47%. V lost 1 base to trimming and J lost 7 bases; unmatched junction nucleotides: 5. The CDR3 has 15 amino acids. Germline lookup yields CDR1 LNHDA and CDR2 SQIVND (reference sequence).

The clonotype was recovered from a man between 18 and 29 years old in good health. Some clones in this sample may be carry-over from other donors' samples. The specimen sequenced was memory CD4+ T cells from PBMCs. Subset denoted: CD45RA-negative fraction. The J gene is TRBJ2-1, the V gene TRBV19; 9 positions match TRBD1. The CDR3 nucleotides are TGTGCCAGTAGTATAGCACAGGGGGCTCGGAATGAGCAGTTCTTC. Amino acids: CASSIAQGARNEQFF.